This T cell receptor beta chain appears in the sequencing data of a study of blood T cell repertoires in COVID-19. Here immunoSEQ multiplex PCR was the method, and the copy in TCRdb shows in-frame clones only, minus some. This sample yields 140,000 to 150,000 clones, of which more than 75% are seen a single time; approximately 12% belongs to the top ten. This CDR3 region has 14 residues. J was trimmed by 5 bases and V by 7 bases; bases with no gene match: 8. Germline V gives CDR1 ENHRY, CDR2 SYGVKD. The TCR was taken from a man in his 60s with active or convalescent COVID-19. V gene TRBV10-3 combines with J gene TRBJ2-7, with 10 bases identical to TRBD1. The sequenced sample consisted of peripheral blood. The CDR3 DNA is TGTGCCATCACCGCGGGACAGGGGATCGACGAGCAGTACTTC. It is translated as CAITAGQGIDEQYF.